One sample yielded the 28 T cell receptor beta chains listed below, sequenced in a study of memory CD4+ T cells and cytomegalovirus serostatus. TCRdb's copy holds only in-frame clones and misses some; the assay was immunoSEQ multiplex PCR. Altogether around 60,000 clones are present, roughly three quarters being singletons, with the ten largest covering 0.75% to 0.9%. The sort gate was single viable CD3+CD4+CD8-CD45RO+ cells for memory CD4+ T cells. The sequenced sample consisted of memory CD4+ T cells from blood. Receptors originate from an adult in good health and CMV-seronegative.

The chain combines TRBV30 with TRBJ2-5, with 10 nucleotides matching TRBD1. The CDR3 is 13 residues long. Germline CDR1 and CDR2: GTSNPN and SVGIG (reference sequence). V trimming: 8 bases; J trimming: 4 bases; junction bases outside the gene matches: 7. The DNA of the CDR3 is TGTGCCGGTAGGACAGGGGGTGGAGAGACCCAGTACTTC. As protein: CAGRTGGGETQYF.

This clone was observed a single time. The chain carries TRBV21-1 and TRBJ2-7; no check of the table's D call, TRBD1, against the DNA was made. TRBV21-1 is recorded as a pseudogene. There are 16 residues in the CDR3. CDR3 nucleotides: TGTGCCAGCAGCAAAGGTTGGACAGGGGCCTCCTACGAGCAGTACTTC. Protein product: CASSKGWTGASYEQYF.

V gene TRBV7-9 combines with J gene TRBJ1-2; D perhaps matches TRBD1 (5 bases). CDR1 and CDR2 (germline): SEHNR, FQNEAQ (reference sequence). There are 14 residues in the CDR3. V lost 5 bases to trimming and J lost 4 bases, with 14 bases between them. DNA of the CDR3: TGTGCCAGCAGCCAACTCCGGGACGGCTATGGCTACACCTTC. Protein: CASSQLRDGYGYTF.

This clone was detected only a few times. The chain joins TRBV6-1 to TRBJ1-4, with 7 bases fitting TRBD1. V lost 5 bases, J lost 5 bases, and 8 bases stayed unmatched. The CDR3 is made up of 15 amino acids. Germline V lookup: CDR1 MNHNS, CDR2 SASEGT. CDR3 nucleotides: TGTGCCAGCAGTATCCACAGGGGACGGAATGAAAAACTGTTTTTT. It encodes CASSIHRGRNEKLFF.

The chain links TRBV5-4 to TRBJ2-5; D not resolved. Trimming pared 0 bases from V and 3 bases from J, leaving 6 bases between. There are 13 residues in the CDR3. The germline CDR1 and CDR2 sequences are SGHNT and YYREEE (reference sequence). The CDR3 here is CASSLAQEETQYF. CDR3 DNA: TGTGCCAGCAGCTTGGCCCAAGAAGAGACCCAGTACTTC.

The CDR3 nucleotides are TGTGCCAGCACCCCGGCCGCTGAAGCTTTCTTT. Its translation: CASTPAAEAFF. This rearrangement joins TRBV2 to TRBJ1-1; D is unresolved. The CDR3 has 11 amino acids. The V and J ends lost 7 bases and 6 bases respectively, with 9 bases between them. From germline, CDR1 is SNHLY and CDR2 FYNNEI.

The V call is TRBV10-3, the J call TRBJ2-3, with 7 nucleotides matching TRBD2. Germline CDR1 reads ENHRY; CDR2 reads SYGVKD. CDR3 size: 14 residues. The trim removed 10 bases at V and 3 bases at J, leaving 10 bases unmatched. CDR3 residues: CATIGTKGTDTQYF. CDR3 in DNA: TGTGCCACCATCGGGACTAAGGGGACAGATACGCAGTATTTT.

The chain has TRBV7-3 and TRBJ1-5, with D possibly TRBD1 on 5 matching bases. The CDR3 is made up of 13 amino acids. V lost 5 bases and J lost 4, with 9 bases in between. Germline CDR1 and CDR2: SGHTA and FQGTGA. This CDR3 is CASSIGGNQPQHF. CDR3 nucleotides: TGTGCCAGCAGCATCGGGGGGAATCAGCCCCAGCATTTT.

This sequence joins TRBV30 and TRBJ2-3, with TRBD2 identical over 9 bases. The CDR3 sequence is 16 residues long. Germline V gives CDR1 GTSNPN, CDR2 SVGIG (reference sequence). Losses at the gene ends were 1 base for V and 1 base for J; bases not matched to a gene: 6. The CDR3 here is CAWSDRLAAGTDTQYF. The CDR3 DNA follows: TGTGCCTGGAGTGACCGACTAGCGGCTGGCACAGATACGCAGTATTTT.

In DNA, the CDR3 is TGTGCCAGCAGTTCGACGGCAGGGGGAACCTACGAGCAGTACTTC. Amino acids: CASSSTAGGTYEQYF. The rearrangement links TRBV28 to TRBJ2-7; 7 positions agree with TRBD1. J was trimmed by 2 bases and V by 4 bases; bases with no gene match: 8. Germline V gives CDR1 MDHEN, CDR2 SYDVKM. The CDR3 contains 15 residues.

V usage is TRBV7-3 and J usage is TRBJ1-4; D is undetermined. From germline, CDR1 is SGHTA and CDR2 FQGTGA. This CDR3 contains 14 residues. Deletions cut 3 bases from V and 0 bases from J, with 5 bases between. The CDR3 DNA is TGTGCCAGCAGCTTCGGGTCAACTAATGAAAAACTGTTTTTT. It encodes CASSFGSTNEKLFF. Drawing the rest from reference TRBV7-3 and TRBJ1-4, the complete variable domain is GAGVSQTPSNKVTEKGKYVELRCDPISGHTALYWYRQSLGQGPEFLIYFQGTGAADDSGLPNDRFFAVRPEGSVSTLKIQRTERGDSAVYLCASSFGSTNEKLFFGSGTQLSVL.

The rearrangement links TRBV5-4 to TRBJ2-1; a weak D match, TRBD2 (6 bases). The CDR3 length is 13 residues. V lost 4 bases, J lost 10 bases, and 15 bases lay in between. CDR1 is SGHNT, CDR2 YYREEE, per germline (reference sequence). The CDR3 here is CASSPLKGGEQFF. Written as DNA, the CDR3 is TGTGCCAGCAGCCCCCTCAAGGGAGGAGAGCAGTTCTTC.

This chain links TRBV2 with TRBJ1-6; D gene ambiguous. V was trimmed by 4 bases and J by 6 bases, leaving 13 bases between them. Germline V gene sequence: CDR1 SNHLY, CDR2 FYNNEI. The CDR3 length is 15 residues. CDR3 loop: CASSGVPRGNSPLHF. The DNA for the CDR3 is TGTGCCAGCAGTGGGGTCCCACGCGGTAATTCACCCCTCCACTTT.

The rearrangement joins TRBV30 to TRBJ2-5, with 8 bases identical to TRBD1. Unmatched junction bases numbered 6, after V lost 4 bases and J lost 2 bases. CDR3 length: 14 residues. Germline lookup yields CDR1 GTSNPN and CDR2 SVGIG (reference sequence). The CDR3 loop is CAWTPGQGQETQYF. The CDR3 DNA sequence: TGTGCCTGGACCCCCGGACAGGGACAAGAGACCCAGTACTTC.

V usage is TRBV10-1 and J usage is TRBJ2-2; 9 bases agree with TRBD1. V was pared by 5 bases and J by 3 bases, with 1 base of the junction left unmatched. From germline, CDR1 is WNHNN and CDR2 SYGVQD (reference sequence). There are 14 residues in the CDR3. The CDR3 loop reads CASSRDRDTGELFF. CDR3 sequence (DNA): TGCGCCAGCAGTCGGGACAGGGACACCGGGGAGCTGTTTTTT.

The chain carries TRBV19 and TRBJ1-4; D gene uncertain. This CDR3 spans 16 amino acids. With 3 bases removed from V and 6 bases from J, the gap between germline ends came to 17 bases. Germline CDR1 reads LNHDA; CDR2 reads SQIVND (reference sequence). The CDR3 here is CASSIKQGARYEKLFF. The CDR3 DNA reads TGTGCCAGTAGTATTAAACAAGGAGCTCGTTATGAAAAACTGTTTTTT. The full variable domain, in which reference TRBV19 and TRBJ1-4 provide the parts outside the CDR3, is DGGITQSPKYLFRKEGQNVTLSCEQNLNHDAMYWYRQDPGQGLRLIYYSQIVNDFQKGDIAEGYSVSREKKESFPLTVTSAQKNPTAFYLCASSIKQGARYEKLFFGSGTQLSVL.

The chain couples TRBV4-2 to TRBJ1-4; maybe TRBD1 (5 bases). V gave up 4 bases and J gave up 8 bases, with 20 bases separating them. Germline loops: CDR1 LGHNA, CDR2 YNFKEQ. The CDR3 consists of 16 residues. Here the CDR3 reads CASSPTTGTFEEKLFF. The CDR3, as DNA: TGTGCCAGCAGCCCCACGACCGGGACGTTTGAGGAAAAACTGTTTTTT.

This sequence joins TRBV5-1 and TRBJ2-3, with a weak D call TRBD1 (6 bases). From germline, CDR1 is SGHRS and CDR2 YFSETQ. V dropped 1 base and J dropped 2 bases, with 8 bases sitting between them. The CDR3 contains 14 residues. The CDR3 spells CASSLRQVTDTQYF. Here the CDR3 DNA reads TGCGCCAGCAGCTTGAGACAGGTCACAGATACGCAGTATTTT.

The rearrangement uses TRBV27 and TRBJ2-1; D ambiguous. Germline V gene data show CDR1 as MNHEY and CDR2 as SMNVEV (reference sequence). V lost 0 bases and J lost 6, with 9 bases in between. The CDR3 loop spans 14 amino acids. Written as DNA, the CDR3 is TGTGCCAGCAGTTTATCAGGGTTTCGCAATGAGCAGTTCTTC. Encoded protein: CASSLSGFRNEQFF.

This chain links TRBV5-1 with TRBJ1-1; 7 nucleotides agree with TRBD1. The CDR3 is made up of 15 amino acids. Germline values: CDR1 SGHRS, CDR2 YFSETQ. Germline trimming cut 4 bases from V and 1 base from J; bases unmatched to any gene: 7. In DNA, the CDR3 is TGCGCCAGCAGCGGCCAGGGGGTAGGGAACACTGAAGCTTTCTTT. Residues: CASSGQGVGNTEAFF.

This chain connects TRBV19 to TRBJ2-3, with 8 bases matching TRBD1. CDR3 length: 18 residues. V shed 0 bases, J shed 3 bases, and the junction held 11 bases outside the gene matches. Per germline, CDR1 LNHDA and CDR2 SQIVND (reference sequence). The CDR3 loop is CASSIDTPGGAGTDTQYF. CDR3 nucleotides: TGTGCCAGTAGTATAGATACCCCAGGGGGCGCAGGTACAGATACGCAGTATTTT.

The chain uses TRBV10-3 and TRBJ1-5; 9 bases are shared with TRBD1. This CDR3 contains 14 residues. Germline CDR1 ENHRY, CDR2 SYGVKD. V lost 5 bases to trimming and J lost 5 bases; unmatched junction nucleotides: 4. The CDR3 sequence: CAISSRDRDQPQHF. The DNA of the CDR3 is TGTGCCATCAGTTCCCGGGACAGGGATCAGCCCCAGCATTTT.

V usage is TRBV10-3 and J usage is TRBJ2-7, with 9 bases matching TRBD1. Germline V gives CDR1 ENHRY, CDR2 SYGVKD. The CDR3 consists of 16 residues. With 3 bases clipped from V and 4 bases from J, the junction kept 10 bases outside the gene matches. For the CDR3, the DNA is TGTGCCATCAGTGAAGGAGCTACCGGGACAGGGTACGAGCAGTACTTC. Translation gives CAISEGATGTGYEQYF.

CDR3 sequence: CASSLTQGPGELFF. CDR3 nucleotide sequence: TGCGCCAGCAGCTTGACCCAGGGTCCCGGGGAGCTGTTTTTT. The chain links TRBV5-1 to TRBJ2-2, with a tentative D call TRBD1 (5 bases). V lost 1 base, J lost 6 bases, and 10 bases lay in between. Germline assignment: CDR1 SGHRS and CDR2 YFSETQ. The CDR3 spans 14 residues. The entire variable domain, with the rest obtained from reference TRBV5-1 and TRBJ2-2, is as follows: KAGVTQTPRYLIKTRGQQVTLSCSPISGHRSVSWYQQTPGQGLQFLFEYFSETQRNKGNFPGRFSGRQFSNSRSEMNVSTLELGDSALYLCASSLTQGPGELFFGEGSRLTVL.

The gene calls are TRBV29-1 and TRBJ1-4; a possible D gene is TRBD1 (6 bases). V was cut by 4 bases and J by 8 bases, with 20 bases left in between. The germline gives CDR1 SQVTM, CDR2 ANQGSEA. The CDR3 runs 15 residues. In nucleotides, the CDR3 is TGCAGCGTTGTGAACAGGGTTGGTGCGTTCGAAAAACTGTTTTTT. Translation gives CSVVNRVGAFEKLFF.

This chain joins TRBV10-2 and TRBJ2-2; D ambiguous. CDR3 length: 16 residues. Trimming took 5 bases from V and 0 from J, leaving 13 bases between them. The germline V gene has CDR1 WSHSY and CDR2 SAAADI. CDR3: CASSSGSHTNTGELFF. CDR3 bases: TGCGCCAGCAGTAGTGGGTCCCATACGAACACCGGGGAGCTGTTTTTT.

CDR3: CASSFAGNTEAFF. CDR3 coding DNA: TGTGCCAGCAGCTTCGCGGGGAACACTGAAGCTTTCTTT. This sequence joins TRBV7-9 and TRBJ1-1; D remains unclear. Trimming stripped 3 bases from V and 1 base from J, with 6 bases between. CDR3 size: 13 residues. CDR1 and CDR2 from the germline V gene are SEHNR and FQNEAQ (reference sequence).

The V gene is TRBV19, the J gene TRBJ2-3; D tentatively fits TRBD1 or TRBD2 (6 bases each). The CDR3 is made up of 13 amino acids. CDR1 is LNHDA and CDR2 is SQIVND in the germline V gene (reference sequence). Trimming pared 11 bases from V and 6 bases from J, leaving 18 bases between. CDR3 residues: CAAGRGLRDTQYF. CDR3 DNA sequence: TGTGCCGCGGGTCGGGGGCTGAGGGATACGCAGTATTTT.